The T cell receptor beta chain described here comes from a study of Ad26.COV2.S vaccination and SARS-CoV-2 variants. Study-wide results and caveats: Assessments of TCR breadth and depth may have underestimated the total T cell responses.

In the case of this clone: Its antigen is undetermined.

This table comes from immunoSEQ multiplex PCR, and its TCRdb copy is limited to in-frame clones, with some not included. The table shows hundreds of thousands of clones, with around 87% occurring only once. Indicated treatment: 19 received Ad26.COV2.S at low or high dose, single or two shots; about 5 received placebo; per-sample allocation not given. Collection of the samples took place on day 63 after the first injection of vaccine or placebo. Adults aged 18-55 years in Boston included the donor. Built on an Ad26 vector, the vaccine expressed Wuhan-strain SARS-CoV-2 spike. The sequence came from a person between 18 and 65 years old who received the Ad26.COV2.S COVID-19 vaccine or a placebo. The source was peripheral blood, collected in a trial of Ad26.COV2.S vaccine versus placebo.

This CDR3 reads CASSLTSGRVEEQYF. For the CDR3, the DNA is TGTGCCAGCAGCCTGACTAGCGGGAGGGTGGAGGAGCAGTACTTC. The V gene is TRBV5-4, the J gene TRBJ2-7; 14 nucleotides align to TRBD2. V trimming: 4 bases; J trimming: 7 bases; junction bases outside the gene matches: 7. Germline assignment: CDR1 SGHNT and CDR2 YYREEE (reference sequence). The length of the CDR3 is 15 residues.